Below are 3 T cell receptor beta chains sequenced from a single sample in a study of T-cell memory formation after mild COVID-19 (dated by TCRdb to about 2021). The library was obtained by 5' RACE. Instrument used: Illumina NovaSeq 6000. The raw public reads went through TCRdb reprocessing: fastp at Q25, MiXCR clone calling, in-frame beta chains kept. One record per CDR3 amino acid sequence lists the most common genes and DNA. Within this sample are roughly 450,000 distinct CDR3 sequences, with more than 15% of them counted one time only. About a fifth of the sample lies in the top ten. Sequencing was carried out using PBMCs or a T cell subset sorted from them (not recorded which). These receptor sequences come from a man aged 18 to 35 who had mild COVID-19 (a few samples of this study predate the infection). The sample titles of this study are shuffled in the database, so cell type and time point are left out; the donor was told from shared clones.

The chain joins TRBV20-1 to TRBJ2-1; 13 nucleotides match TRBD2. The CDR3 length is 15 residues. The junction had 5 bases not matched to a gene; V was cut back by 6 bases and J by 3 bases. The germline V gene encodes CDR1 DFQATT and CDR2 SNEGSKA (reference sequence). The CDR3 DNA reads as TGCAGTGCACCGGGACTAGCGGGGATCTACAATGAGCAGTTCTTC. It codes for CSAPGLAGIYNEQFF.

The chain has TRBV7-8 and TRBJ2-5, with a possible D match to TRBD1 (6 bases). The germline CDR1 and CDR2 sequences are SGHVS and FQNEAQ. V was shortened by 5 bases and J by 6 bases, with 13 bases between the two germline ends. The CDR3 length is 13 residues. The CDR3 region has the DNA TGTGCCAGCAGCCTCAGGGACACAAAGACCCAGTACTTC. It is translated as CASSLRDTKTQYF.

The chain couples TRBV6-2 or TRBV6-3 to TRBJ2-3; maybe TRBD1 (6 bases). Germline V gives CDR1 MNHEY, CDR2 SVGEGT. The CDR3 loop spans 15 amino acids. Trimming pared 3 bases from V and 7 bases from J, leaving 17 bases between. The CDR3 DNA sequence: TGTGCCAGCAGTTATCCCCGGACAGTTTCTAATACGCAGTATTTT. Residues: CASSYPRTVSNTQYF.